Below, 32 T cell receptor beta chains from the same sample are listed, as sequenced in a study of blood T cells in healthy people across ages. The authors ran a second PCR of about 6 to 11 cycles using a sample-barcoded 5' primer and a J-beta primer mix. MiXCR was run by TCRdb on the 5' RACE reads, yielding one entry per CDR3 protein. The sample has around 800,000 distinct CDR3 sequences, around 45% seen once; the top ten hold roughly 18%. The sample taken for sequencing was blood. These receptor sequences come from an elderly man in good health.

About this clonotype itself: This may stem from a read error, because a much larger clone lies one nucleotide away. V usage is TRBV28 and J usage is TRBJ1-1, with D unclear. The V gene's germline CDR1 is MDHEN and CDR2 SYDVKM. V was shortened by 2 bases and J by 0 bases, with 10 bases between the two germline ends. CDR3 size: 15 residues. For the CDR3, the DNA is TGTGCCAGCAGTTTAGGGATTCAGGTGAACACTGAAGCTTTCTTT. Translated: CASSLGIQVNTEAFF.

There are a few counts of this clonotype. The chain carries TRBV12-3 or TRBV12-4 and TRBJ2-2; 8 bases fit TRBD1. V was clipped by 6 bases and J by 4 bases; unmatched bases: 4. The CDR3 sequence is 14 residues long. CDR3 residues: CASRGTGVTGELFF. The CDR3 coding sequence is TGTGCCAGCAGGGGGACAGGAGTCACCGGGGAGCTGTTTTTT.

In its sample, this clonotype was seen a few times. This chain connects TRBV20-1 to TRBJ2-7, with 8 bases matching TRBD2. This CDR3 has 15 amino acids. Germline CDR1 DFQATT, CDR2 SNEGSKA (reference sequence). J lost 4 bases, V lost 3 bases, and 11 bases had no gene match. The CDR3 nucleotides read TGCAGTGCTAGCGCCAGCGGGAGCCGTTCATACGAGCAGTACTTC. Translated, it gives CSASASGSRSYEQYF.

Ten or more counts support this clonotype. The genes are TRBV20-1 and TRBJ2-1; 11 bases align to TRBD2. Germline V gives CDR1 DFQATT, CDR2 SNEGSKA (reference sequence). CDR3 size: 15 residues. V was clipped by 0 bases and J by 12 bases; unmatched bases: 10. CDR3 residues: CSARDLPIAGGLQFF. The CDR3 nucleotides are TGCAGTGCTAGAGATTTACCCATAGCGGGAGGGCTGCAGTTCTTC.

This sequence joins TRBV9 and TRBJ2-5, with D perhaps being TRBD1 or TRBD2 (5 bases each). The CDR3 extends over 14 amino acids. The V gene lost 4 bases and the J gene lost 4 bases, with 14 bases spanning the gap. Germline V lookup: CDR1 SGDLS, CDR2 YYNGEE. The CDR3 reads CASSQRGVGETQYF. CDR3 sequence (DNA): TGTGCCAGCAGCCAACGAGGGGTTGGAGAGACCCAGTACTTC. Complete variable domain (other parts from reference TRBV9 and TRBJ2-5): DSGVTQTPKHLITATGQRVTLRCSPRSGDLSVYWYQQSLDQGLQFLIQYYNGEERAKGNILERFSAQQFPDLHSELNLSSLELGDSALYFCASSQRGVGETQYFGPGTRLLVL.

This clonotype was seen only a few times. CDR3 residues: CASSQTSGSHNEQYF. CDR3 nucleotide sequence: TGTGCCAGCAGCCAAACTAGCGGGAGTCACAATGAGCAGTACTTC. This sequence joins TRBV4-2 and TRBJ2-1; 11 bases map to TRBD2. The J call is doubtful: the DNA matches TRBJ2-7 better. Germline CDR1 and CDR2: LGHNA and YNFKEQ. This CDR3 contains 15 residues.

Here the CDR3 DNA reads TGTGCCAGCAGTGGGGCGGGCCGGTCAGGTACGCAGTATTTT. Protein: CASSGAGRSGTQYF. The chain couples TRBV7-3 to TRBJ2-3; D may correspond to TRBD1 or TRBD2 (5 bases each). This CDR3 is 14 amino acids long. Germline V gene lookup returns CDR1 SGHTA and CDR2 FQGTGA. Deletions cut 6 bases from V and 8 bases from J, with 18 bases between.

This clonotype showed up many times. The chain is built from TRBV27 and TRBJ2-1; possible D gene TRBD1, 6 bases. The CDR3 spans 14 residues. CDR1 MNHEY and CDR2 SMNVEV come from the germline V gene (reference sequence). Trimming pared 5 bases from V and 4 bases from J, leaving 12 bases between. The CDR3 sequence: CASSPLGQYNEQFF. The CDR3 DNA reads TGTGCCAGCAGTCCCCTGGGACAATACAATGAGCAGTTCTTC.

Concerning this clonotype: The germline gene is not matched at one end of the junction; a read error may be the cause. CDR3 region: CASSRDVVSGNTIYF. The CDR3 DNA sequence: TGTGCCAGCAGTAGGGACGTCGTCTCTGGGAACACCATATATTTT. J is TRBJ1-3 and V is TRBV5-5, with D possibly TRBD1 on 5 matching bases. CDR3 length: 15 residues. The V gene's germline CDR1 is SGHKS and CDR2 YYEKEE (reference sequence).

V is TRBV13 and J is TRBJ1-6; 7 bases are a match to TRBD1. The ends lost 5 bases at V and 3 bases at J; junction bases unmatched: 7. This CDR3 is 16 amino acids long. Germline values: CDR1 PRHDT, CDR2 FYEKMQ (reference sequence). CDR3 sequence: CASSRTRDSYNSPLHF. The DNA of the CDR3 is TGTGCCAGCAGCAGGACCCGGGACAGCTATAATTCACCCCTCCACTTT.

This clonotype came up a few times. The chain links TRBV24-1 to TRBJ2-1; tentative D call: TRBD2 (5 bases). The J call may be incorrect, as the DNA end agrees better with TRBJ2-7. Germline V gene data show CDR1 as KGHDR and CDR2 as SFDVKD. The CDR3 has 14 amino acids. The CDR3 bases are TGTGCCACCAGTGCGGGATCCTCCTACAATGAGCAGTACTTC. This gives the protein CATSAGSSYNEQYF.

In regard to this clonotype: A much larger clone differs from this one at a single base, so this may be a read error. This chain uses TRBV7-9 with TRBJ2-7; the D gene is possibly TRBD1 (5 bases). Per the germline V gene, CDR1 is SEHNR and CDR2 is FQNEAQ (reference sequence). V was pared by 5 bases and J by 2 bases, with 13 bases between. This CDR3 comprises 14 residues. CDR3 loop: CASSVGQGTYEQYF. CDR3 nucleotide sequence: TGTGCCAGCAGCGTAGGCCAGGGTACCTACGAGCAGTACTTC.

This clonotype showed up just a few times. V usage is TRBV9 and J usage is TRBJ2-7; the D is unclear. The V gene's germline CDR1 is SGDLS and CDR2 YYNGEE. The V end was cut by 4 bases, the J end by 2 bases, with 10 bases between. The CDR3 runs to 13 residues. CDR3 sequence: CASSPMSAYEQYF. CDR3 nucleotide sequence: TGTGCCAGCAGCCCAATGAGCGCCTACGAGCAGTACTTC. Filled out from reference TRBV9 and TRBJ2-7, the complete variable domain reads DSGVTQTPKHLITATGQRVTLRCSPRSGDLSVYWYQQSLDQGLQFLIQYYNGEERAKGNILERFSAQQFPDLHSELNLSSLELGDSALYFCASSPMSAYEQYFGPGTRLTVT.

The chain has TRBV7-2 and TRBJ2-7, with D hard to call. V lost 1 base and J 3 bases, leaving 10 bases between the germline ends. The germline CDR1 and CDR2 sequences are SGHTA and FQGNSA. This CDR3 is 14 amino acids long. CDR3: CASSLGNQLYEQYF. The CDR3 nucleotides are TGTGCCAGCAGCTTAGGGAACCAGCTCTACGAGCAGTACTTC.

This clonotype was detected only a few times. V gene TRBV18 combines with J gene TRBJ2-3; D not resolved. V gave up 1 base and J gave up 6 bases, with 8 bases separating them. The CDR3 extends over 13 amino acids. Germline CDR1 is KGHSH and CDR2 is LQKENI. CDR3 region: CASSPHKDDTQYF. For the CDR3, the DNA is TGTGCCAGCTCACCACATAAGGATGATACGCAGTATTTT.

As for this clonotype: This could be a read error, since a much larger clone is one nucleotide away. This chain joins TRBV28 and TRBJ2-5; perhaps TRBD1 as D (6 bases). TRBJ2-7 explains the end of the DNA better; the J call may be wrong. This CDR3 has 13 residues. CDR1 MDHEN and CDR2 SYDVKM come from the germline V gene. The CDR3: CASSGGVHYEQYF. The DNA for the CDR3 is TGTGCCAGCAGTGGGGGCGTTCACTACGAGCAGTACTTC.

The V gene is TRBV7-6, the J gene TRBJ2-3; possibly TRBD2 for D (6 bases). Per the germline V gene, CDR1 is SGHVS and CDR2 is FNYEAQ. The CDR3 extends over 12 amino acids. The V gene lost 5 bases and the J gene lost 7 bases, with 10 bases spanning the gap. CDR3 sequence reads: CASSPRENTQYF. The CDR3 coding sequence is TGTGCCAGCAGCCCCCGGGAGAATACGCAGTATTTT.

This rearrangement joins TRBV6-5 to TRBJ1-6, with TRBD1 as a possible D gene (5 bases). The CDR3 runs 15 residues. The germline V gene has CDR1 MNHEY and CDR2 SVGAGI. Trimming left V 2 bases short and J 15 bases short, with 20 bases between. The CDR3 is CASSYRGSLSSNLHF. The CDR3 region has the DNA TGTGCCAGCAGTTACCGGGGCTCACTATCCAGTAACCTCCACTTT.

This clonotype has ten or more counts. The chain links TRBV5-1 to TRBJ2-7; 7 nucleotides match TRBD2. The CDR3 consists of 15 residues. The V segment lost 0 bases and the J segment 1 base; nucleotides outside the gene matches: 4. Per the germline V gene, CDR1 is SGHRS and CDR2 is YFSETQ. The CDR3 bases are TGCGCCAGCAGCTTGGGAGCTAGCGGATCCTACGAGCAGTACTTC. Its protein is CASSLGASGSYEQYF.

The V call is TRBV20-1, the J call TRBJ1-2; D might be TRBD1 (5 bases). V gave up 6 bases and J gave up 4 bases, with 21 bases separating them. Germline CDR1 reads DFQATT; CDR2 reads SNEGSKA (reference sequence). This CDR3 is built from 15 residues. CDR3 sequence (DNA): TGCAGTGCCAGGGACGTTTTAAAATCCTCCTATGGCTACACCTTC. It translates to CSARDVLKSSYGYTF.

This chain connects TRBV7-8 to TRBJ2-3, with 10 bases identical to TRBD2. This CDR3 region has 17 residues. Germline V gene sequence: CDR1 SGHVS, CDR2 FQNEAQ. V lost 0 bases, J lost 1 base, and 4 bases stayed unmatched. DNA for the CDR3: TGTGCCAGCAGCTTAGCGCTCGGGACTAGCGGCACAGATACGCAGTATTTT. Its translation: CASSLALGTSGTDTQYF.

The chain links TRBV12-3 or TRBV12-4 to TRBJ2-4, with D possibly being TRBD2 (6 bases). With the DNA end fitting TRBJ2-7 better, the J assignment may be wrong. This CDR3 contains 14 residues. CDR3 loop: CASSLRAGFGEQYF. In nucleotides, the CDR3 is TGTGCCAGCAGCTTGCGTGCGGGGTTCGGCGAGCAGTACTTC.

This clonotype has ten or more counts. The CDR3 sequence: CSASLRLFNNEQFF. The CDR3, as DNA: TGCAGTGCTAGTCTGAGATTGTTCAACAATGAGCAGTTCTTC. V and J are TRBV20-1 and TRBJ2-1; D gene ambiguous. V gave up 3 bases and J gave up 5 bases, with 14 bases separating them. The CDR3 covers 14 residues. The germline V gene has CDR1 DFQATT and CDR2 SNEGSKA (reference sequence).

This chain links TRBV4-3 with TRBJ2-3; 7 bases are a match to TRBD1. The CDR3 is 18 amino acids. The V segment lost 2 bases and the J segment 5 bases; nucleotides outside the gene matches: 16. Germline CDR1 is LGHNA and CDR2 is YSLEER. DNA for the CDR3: TGCGCCAGCAGCCAACGCCCAACCGGGACAGATTCACAAGATACGCAGTATTTT. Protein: CASSQRPTGTDSQDTQYF.

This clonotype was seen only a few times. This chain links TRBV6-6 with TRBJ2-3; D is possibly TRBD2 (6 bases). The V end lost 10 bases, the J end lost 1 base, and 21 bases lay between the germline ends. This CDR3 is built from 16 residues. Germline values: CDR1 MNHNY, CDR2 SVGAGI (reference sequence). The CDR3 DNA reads TGTGCCACCACTCCTGGGAGGACTGAGGGCACAGATACGCAGTATTTT. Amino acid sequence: CATTPGRTEGTDTQYF.

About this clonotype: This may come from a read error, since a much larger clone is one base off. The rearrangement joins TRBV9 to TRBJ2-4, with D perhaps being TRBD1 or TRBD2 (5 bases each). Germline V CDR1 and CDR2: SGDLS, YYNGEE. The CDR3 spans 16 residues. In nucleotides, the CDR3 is TGTGCCAGCAGCGTAGGAGGGGACGTAGCCAAAAACATTCACTACTTC. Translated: CASSVGGDVAKNIHYF.

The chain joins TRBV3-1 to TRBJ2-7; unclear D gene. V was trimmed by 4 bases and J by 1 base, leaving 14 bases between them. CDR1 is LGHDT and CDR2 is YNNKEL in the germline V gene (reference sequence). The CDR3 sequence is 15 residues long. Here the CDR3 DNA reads TGTGCCAGCAGCCGAGGCCTTGTCGGTTCCTACGAGCAGTACTTC. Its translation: CASSRGLVGSYEQYF.

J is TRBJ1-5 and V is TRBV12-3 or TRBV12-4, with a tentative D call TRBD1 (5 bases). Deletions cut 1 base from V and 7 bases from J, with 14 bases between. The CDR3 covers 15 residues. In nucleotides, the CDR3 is TGTGCCAGCAGTTTAGAAGGGGCAGGAACCCAGCCCCAGCATTTT. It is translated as CASSLEGAGTQPQHF.

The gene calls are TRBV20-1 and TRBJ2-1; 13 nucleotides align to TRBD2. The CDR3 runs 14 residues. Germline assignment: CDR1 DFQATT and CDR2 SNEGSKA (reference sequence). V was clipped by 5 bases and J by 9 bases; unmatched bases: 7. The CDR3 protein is CSAGRTSGSREQFF. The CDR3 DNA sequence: TGCAGTGCTGGACGGACTAGCGGGAGTCGTGAGCAGTTCTTC.

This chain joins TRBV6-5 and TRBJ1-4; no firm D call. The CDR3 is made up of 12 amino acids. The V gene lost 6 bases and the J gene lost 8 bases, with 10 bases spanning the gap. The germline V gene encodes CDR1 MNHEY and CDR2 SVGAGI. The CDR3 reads CASRLGREKLFF. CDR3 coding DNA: TGTGCCAGCAGACTCGGGAGGGAAAAACTGTTTTTT.

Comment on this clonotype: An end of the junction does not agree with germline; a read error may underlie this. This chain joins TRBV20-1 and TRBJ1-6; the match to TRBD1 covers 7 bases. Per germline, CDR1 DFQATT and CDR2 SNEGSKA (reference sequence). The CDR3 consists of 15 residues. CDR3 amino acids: CSAPTGATYNSPLHF. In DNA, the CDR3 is TGCAGTGCCCCAACAGGGGCTACCTACAATTCACCCCTCCACTTT.

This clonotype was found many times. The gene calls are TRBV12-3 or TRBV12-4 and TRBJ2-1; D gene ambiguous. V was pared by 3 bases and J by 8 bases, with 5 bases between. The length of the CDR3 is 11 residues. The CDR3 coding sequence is TGTGCCAGCAGTTTTAGGGATGAGCAGTTCTTC. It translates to CASSFRDEQFF.